The source of this T cell receptor (beta chain) is a study of cytomegalovirus exposure and HLA in healthy donors. The PCR employed 60 Vbeta primers together with 13 Jbeta primers. TCRdb's table, derived via immunoSEQ multiplex PCR, lists solely in-frame clones and lacks some. The profile shows fewer than 200,000 clones, 80% of them singletons. The CDR3 is made up of 13 amino acids. V was cut by 0 bases and J by 13 bases, with 11 bases left in between. Germline V CDR1 and CDR2: SGHRS, YFSETQ. This receptor was identified in a woman in her forties or fifties in good health and CMV-seropositive. The sequenced sample consisted of PBMCs. V gene TRBV5-1 combines with J gene TRBJ2-6, with unresolved D. CDR3 in DNA: TGCGCCAGCAGCTTGGAAGGCGACTGGGTCCTGACTTTC. Protein: CASSLEGDWVLTF.